This TCR beta chain is from a study of cytomegalovirus exposure and HLA in healthy donors. Study details: HLA-typed donors were the source of about 85 million unique TCRs, which an early data release held. Study findings and constraints: Analysis performed later found approximately 17,000 TCR beta sequences associated with HLA alleles at 0.05 false discovery rate. Earlier results showed most TCR beta V segments being productive about 87% or about 30% of the time. Sequences of the TCR beta chain were said to predict the HLA-A and HLA-B alleles of most subjects accurately.

Notes on this clone: Its specificity is not known.

The CDR3 consists of 15 residues. Germline values: CDR1 MNHEY, CDR2 SMNVEV (reference sequence). V lost 3 bases to trimming and J lost 3 bases; unmatched junction nucleotides: 6. PCR used 60 Vbeta primers and 13 Jbeta primers. Method: immunoSEQ multiplex PCR; TCRdb's copy keeps in-frame clones and lacks some. The sample records around 100,000 clones, nearly 80% being singletons. Specimen: PBMCs. V is TRBV27 and J is TRBJ2-7; 9 bases are a match to TRBD1. The sequence was obtained from a woman aged 40 to 50 in good health and CMV-seropositive. The CDR3 sequence: CASSFKQGALYEQYF. For the CDR3, the DNA is TGTGCCAGCAGTTTCAAACAGGGGGCACTCTACGAGCAGTACTTC.